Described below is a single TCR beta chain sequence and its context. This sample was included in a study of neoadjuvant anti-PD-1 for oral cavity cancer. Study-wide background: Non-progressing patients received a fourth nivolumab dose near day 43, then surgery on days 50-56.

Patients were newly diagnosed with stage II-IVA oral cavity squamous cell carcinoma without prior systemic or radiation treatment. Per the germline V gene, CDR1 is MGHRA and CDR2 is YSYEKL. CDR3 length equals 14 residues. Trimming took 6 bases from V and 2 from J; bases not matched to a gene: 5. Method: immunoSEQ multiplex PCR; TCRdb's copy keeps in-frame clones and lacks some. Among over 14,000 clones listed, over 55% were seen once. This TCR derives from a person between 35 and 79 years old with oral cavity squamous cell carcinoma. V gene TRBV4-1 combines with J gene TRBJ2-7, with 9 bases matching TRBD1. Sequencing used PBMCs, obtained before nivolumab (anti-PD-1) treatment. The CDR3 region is CASSLRDRAYEQYF. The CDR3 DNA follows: TGCGCCAGCAGTCTGAGGGACAGGGCCTACGAGCAGTACTTC.